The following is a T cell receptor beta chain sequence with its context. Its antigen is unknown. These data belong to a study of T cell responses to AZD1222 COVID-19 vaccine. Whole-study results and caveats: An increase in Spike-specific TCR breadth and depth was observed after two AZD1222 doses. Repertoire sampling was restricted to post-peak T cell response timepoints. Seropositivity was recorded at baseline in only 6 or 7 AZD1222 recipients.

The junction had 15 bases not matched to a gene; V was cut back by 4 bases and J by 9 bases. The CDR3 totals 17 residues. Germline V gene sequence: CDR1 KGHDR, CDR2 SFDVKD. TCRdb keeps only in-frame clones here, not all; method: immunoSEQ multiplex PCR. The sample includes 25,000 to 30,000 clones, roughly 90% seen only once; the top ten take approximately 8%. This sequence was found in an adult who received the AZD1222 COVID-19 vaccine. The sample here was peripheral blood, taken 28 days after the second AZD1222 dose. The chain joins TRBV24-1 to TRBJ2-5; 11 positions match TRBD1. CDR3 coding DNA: TGTGCCACCAGTGACCGATACGGGACAGGGGGGACGAGGTCCCAGTACTTC. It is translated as CATSDRYGTGGTRSQYF.